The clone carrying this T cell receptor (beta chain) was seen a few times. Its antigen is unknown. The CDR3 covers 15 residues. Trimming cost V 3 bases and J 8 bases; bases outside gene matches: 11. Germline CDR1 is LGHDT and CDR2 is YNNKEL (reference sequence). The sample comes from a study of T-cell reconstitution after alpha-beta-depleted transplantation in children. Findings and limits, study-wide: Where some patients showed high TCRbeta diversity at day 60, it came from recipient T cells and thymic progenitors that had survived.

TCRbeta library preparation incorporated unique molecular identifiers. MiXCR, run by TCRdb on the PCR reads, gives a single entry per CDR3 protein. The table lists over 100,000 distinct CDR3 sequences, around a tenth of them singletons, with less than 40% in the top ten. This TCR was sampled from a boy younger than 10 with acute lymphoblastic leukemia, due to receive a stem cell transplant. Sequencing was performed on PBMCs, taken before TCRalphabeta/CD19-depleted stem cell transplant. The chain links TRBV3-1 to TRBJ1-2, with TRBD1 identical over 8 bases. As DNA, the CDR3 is TGTGCCAGCAGCCAGGACTCCGTGGGGACAGGAGGCTACACCTTC. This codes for CASSQDSVGTGGYTF.